This T cell receptor beta chain came from a study of a mutant IDH1 vaccine in newly diagnosed glioma. Looking at the study overall: Patients began vaccination 4-6 weeks after radiotherapy alone, or with temozolomide cycles. Prior therapy was radiotherapy, temozolomide, or both; most received both.

Overall study results and limits: Any relationship between pseudoprogression and changes in top peripheral T cell clonotypes seemed absent. Vaccine-induced responses were seen in approximately 93% of patients, spanning several MHC alleles.

The CDR3 has 13 amino acids. Germline V gene lookup returns CDR1 LNHDA and CDR2 SQIVND (reference sequence). Trimming pared 10 bases from V and 3 bases from J, leaving 13 bases between. Time point specified: week 11, during vaccination. In every dose of vaccine, 300 ug of mutant IDH1 20-mer peptide was given alongside topical imiquimod. Measured with immunoSEQ multiplex PCR; TCRdb has only the in-frame clones, and not every one. This sample yields around 65,000 clones, of which approximately 80% are seen a single time; approximately 6.1% belongs to the top ten. To note about this clone: The antigen remains undetermined.

The V call is TRBV19, the J call TRBJ2-1; tentatively, D is TRBD1 or TRBD2 (7 bases each). This specimen was PBMCs, taken from a glioma patient whose treatment included an IDH1 peptide vaccine. The sequence derives from a man aged 45-65 years with glioma. The CDR3 here is CATGGGVYNEQFF. The DNA of the CDR3 is TGTGCCACAGGGGGGGGAGTCTACAATGAGCAGTTCTTC.